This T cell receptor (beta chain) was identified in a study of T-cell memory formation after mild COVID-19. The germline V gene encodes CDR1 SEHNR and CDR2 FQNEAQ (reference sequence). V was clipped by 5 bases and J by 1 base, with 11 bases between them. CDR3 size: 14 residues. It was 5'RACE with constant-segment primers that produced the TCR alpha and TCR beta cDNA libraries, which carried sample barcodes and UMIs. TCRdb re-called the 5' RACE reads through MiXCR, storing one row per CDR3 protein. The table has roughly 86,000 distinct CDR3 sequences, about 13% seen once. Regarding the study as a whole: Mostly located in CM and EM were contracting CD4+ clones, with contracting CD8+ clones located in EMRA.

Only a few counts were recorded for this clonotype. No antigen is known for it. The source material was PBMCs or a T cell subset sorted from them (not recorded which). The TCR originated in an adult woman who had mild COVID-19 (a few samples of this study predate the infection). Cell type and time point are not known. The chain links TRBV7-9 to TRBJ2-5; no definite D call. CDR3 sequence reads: CASSPPHRQETQYF. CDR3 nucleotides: TGTGCCAGCAGCCCACCTCACCGCCAAGAGACCCAGTACTTC. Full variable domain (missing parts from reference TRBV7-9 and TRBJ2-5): DTGVSQNPRHKITKRGQNVTFRCDPISEHNRLYWYRQTLGQGPEFLTYFQNEAQLEKSRLLSDRFSAERPKGSFSTLEIQRTEQGDSAMYLCASSPPHRQETQYFGPGTRLLVL.